This T cell receptor beta chain was captured in a study of metastatic and nonmetastatic thyroid tumors. About the study: Repertoires were compared across blood and tumor or nodule tissue from malignant and benign thyroid patients. Study-level points and caveats: Versus benign nodules, malignant thyroid tumors reportedly had significantly higher TCR beta diversity, in blood and tumor.

With MiXCR, TCRdb reprocessed the PCR reads. The data contain 4,200 or so clones, approximately 33% of them singletons. The CDR3 is made up of 15 amino acids. Germline CDR1 KGHSH, CDR2 LQKENI. V shed 2 bases and J shed 10 bases, with 18 bases lying between them. This clone ranks as medium-sized (0.01 to 0.1%). Its matching antigen is unknown. All patients reached thyroid surgery having received no treatment beforehand. The sequence was obtained from a female donor with papillary thyroid cancer or a benign thyroid nodule (not recorded which). Some clones in this sample may be carry-over from other donors' samples. This chain connects TRBV18 to TRBJ2-1; perhaps TRBD1 as D (6 bases). Sample: adjacent normal tissue. DNA of the CDR3: TGTGCCAGCTCACCAGGGGGCGCGTCTGTTCGGGAGCAGTTCTTC. Amino acid sequence: CASSPGGASVREQFF.